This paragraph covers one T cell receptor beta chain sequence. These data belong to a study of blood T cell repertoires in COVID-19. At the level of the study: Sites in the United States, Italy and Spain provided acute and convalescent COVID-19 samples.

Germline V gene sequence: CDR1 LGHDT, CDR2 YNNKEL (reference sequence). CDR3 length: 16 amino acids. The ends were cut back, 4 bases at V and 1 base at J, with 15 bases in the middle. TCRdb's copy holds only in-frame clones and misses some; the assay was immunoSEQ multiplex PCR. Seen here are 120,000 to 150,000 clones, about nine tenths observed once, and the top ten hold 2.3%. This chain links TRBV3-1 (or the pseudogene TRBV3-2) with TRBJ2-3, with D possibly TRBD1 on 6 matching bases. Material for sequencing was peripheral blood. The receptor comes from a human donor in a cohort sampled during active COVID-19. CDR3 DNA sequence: TGTGCCAGCAGCCCCAGTATGACAGGAGGCACAGATACGCAGTATTTT. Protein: CASSPSMTGGTDTQYF.